This TCR beta chain was sequenced during a study of cytomegalovirus exposure and HLA in healthy donors. Study-level results: Some public TCRs appeared in many individuals, while most sequences were rare. In a later analysis, TCR beta V- and J-gene trimming showed a link to a missense DCLRE1C variant.

The CDR3 length is 17 residues. The V end was cut by 1 base, the J end by 1 base, with 13 bases between. Per the germline V gene, CDR1 is KGHSH and CDR2 is LQKENI. Points on this clone: Its matching antigen is unknown.

The PCR was carried out with 60 Vbeta primers and 13 Jbeta primers. Only in-frame clones appear in the TCRdb table, and some are missing; sequencing was by immunoSEQ multiplex PCR. The sample shows some 130,000 clones, around three quarters of them seen only once. The chain carries TRBV18 and TRBJ1-4, with D tentatively TRBD1 (6 bases). The source of this sequence is a man aged 30 to 45 in good health. The specimen was PBMCs. CDR3 loop: CASSPRSGGQTNEKLFF. DNA for the CDR3: TGTGCCAGCTCACCACGTTCCGGGGGGCAAACTAATGAAAAACTGTTTTTT. The whole variable domain, remainder taken from reference TRBV18 and TRBJ1-4, is NAGVMQNPRHLVRRRGQEARLRCSPMKGHSHVYWYRQLPEEGLKFMVYLQKENIIDESGMPKERFSAEFPKEGPSILRIQQVVRGDSAAYFCASSPRSGGQTNEKLFFGSGTQLSVL.